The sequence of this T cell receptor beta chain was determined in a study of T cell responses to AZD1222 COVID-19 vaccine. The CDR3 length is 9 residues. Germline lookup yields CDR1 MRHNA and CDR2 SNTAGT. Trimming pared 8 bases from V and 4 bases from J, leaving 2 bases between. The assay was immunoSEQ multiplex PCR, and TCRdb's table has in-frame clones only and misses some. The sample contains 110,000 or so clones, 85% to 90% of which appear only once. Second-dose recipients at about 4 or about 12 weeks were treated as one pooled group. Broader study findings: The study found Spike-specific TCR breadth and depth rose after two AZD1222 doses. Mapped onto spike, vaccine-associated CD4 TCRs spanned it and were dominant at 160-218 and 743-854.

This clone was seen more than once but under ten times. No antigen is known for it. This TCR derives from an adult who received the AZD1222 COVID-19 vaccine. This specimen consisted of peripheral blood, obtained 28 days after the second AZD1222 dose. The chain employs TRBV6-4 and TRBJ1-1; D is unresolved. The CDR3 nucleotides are TGTGCCAGCGTCACTGAAGCTTTCTTT. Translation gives CASVTEAFF.